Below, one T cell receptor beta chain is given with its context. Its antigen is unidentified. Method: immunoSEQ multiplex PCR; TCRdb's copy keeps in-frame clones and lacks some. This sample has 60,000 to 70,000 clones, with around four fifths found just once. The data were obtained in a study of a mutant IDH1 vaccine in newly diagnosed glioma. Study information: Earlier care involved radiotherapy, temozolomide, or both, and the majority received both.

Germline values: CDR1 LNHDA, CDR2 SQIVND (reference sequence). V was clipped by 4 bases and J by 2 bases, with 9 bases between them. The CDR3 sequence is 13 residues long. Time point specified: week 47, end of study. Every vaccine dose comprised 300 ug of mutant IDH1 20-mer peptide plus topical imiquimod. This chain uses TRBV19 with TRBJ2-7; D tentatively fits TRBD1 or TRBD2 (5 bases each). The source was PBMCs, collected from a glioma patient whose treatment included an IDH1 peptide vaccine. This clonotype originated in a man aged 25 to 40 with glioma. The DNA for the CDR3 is TGTGCCAGTAGTAGGGGACCGGCCTACGAGCAGTACTTC. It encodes CASSRGPAYEQYF.